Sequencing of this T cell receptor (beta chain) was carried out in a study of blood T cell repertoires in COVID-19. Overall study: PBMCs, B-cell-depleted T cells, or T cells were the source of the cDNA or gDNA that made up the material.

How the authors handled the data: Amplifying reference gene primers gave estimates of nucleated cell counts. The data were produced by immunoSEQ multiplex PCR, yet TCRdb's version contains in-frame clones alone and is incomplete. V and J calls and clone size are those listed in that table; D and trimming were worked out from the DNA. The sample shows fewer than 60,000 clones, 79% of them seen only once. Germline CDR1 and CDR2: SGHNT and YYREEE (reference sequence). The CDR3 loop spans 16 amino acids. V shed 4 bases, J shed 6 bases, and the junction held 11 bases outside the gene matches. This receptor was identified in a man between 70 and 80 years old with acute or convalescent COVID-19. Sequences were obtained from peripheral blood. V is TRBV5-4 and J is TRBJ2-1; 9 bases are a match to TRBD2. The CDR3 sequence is CASSEGGGAFANEQFF. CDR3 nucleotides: TGTGCCAGCAGCGAGGGCGGGGGGGCCTTTGCCAATGAGCAGTTCTTC.